This T cell receptor (beta chain) was profiled in a study of shared clonotypes between healthy human individuals. Method: immunoSEQ multiplex PCR; TCRdb's copy keeps in-frame clones and lacks some. Of about 1 million clones listed, about 75% are singletons. The germline V and J ends were trimmed by 3 bases and 5 bases, with 11 bases remaining between them. This CDR3 has 13 residues. The V gene's germline CDR1 is MRHNA and CDR2 SNTAGT. Specimen: memory CD4+ T cells sorted from blood. Specified subset: CD45RA-negative fraction. The TCR originated in a man younger than 35 in good health. V is TRBV6-4 and J is TRBJ2-7; D is unresolved. CDR3 protein: CASSETPVHEQYF. For the CDR3, the DNA is TGTGCCAGCAGTGAGACGCCTGTCCACGAGCAGTACTTC.